The rows below give T cell receptor beta chains drawn from one sample of a study of low-dose radiotherapy and immunotherapy resistance in tumors. Each CDR3 protein gets one entry after TCRdb re-called the reads with MiXCR. The sample contains tens of thousands of distinct CDR3 sequences, about 23% of which appear only once. The sequencing here drew on PBMCs, taken before treatment. All receptors come from a male donor with prostate cancer. Each CDR3 is given without its conserved first and last residue. A D gene is named only where the DNA matches it firmly.

>TRBV5-6|NA|TRBJ2-7
ASSFWALYEQY
>TRBV9|NA|TRBJ2-3
ASSVGAADTQY
>TRBV7-9|NA|TRBJ2-1
ASSFRDPQF
>TRBV11-2|TRBD1|TRBJ2-7
ASSSLGQENYEQY
>TRBV20-1|NA|TRBJ1-2
SARDVGYGYT
>TRBV11-3|NA|TRBJ2-1
ASSLGSAGLFYNEQF
>TRBV20-1|TRBD2|TRBJ2-1
SAPGTSGKAGEQF
>TRBV7-2|NA|TRBJ2-2
ASSFGSPNTGELF
>TRBV15|NA|TRBJ2-2
ATSTRRQGGTGELF
>TRBV11-2|NA|TRBJ2-3
ASSLEGLGRGQSDTQY
>TRBV14|NA|TRBJ2-2
ASSQALTGTGELF
>TRBV5-1|TRBD2|TRBJ2-1
ASSSGQLAGGWDEQF
>TRBV24-1|TRBD1|TRBJ2-1
AASTGSSYNEQF
>TRBV6-5|TRBD1|TRBJ1-1
ASSRDRGMNTEAF
>TRBV12-3/TRBV12-4|TRBD2|TRBJ2-7
ASSDIAGVGDEQY
>TRBV11-2|TRBD2|TRBJ2-5
ASSPGLAETQY
>TRBV6-1|NA|TRBJ2-2
ASSEAWWNPNTGELF
>TRBV5-6|NA|TRBJ1-3
ASSLRRPGNTIY
>TRBV6-6|NA|TRBJ1-5
ASSGKGRSQPQH
>TRBV28|TRBD1|TRBJ1-1
ASSPSLGQGANTEAF
>TRBV5-1|TRBD2|TRBJ2-1
ASSLASGGNEQF
>TRBV28|NA|TRBJ1-3
ASSPPRQRRASGNTIY
>TRBV28|NA|TRBJ2-1
ASSSAGAGNNEQF
>TRBV9|NA|TRBJ2-5
ASSVGSQGTRLQETQY
>TRBV3-1|TRBD2|TRBJ2-6
ASSQVPLAGGFSGANVLT
>TRBV2|NA|TRBJ1-5
ASSERQHNQPQH
>TRBV29-1|NA|TRBJ2-5
SKGIQETQY
>TRBV5-1|NA|TRBJ2-7
ASSLAGTEQY
>TRBV28|NA|TRBJ2-7
ASSTRRASSYEQY
>TRBV6-1|NA|TRBJ2-5
ASRPTGPETQY
>TRBV20-1|TRBD2|TRBJ2-1
SAKTSGGAYNEQF
>TRBV3-1|NA|TRBJ2-5
ASSLLRGRETQY
>TRBV13|TRBD1|TRBJ1-5
ASSSGQGAQPQH
>TRBV28|NA|TRBJ2-6
ASSLPSTHPGANVLT
>TRBV28|NA|TRBJ2-3
ASSLLATDTQY
>TRBV7-9|TRBD1|TRBJ1-2
ASSLSGTVINYGYT